These 16 T cell receptor beta chains came from one sample sequenced in a study of T-cell memory formation after mild COVID-19. TCRdb re-called the 5' RACE reads through MiXCR, storing one row per CDR3 protein. The sample has under 700,000 distinct CDR3 sequences; about a fifth are singletons. The sequenced material came from PBMCs or a T cell subset sorted from them (not recorded which). The receptors derive from an adult woman who had mild COVID-19 (a few samples of this study predate the infection). Cell type and time point are not known.

This clonotype turned up a few times. The CDR3 region has the DNA TGTGCCAGCAGTTCCGCGAAGACAGGGAGCAATCAGCCCCAGCATTTT. Amino acid sequence: CASSSAKTGSNQPQHF. This chain connects TRBV25-1 to TRBJ1-5; the match to TRBD1 covers 7 bases. The CDR3 contains 16 residues. The J segment lost 1 base and the V segment lost 5 bases, leaving 8 bases of the junction unmatched. Per germline, CDR1 MGHDK and CDR2 SYGVNS.

This clonotype showed up just a few times. The chain employs TRBV27 and TRBJ2-7, with a tentative D call TRBD2 (6 bases). This CDR3 contains 15 residues. CDR1 MNHEY and CDR2 SMNVEV come from the germline V gene (reference sequence). V dropped 4 bases and J dropped 0 bases, with 13 bases sitting between them. CDR3 protein: CASSSAGGNSYEQYF. For the CDR3, the DNA is TGTGCCAGCAGTTCGGCCGGGGGAAACTCCTACGAGCAGTACTTC.

This clonotype was counted between two and nine times. The V call is TRBV30, the J call TRBJ1-1, with D tentatively TRBD1 (6 bases). Trimming stripped 2 bases from V and 3 bases from J, with 10 bases between. Per germline, CDR1 GTSNPN and CDR2 SVGIG (reference sequence). The CDR3 is 13 residues long. CDR3 DNA: TGTGCCTGGAGTCGAAACAGGGACACTGAAGCTTTCTTT. It specifies CAWSRNRDTEAFF.

This clonotype was counted only a few times. The V and J genes are TRBV4-1 and TRBJ2-1; 9 nucleotides match TRBD2. After removal of 1 base from V and 4 bases from J, the junction contained 8 bases not matched to a gene. Germline loops: CDR1 MGHRA, CDR2 YSYEKL. CDR3 length equals 17 residues. CDR3 nucleotides: TGCGCCAGCAGCCAAGGAGCCCAAAGCGGGGGGTACAATGAGCAGTTCTTC. It translates to CASSQGAQSGGYNEQFF.

A few counts support this clonotype. This sequence joins TRBV6-5 and TRBJ1-2; the D gene is possibly TRBD1 (5 bases). From germline, CDR1 is MNHEY and CDR2 SVGAGI. V lost 6 bases to trimming and J lost 7 bases, with 18 bases between them. This CDR3 contains 14 residues. CDR3 protein: CASSHAKAGIGYTF. CDR3 DNA: TGTGCCAGCAGCCACGCAAAAGCAGGGATTGGCTACACCTTC.

This clonotype was seen only a few times. J is TRBJ1-2 and V is TRBV11-2; weak D call: TRBD1 (5 bases). The V gene's germline CDR1 is SGHAT and CDR2 FQNNGV. V shed 4 bases and J shed 6 bases, with 15 bases lying between them. The length of the CDR3 is 14 residues. CDR3 sequence reads: CASSSRGRPDGYTF. CDR3 nucleotides: TGTGCCAGCAGCTCCCGGGGCAGACCCGATGGCTACACCTTC.

This chain uses TRBV12-3 or TRBV12-4 with TRBJ1-1, with 8 bases lining up with TRBD1. This CDR3 contains 15 residues. The trim removed 2 bases at V and 5 bases at J, leaving 7 bases unmatched. The CDR3 nucleotides are TGTGCCAGCAGTTTACAGGGGGCGCCGGGAACTGAAGCTTTCTTT. It encodes CASSLQGAPGTEAFF.

The chain combines TRBV19 with TRBJ1-1; 9 positions match TRBD1. CDR1 and CDR2 (germline): LNHDA, SQIVND (reference sequence). This CDR3 has 17 residues. V lost 3 bases, J lost 6 bases, and 14 bases stayed unmatched. As DNA, the CDR3 is TGTGCCAGTAGTATCGTCCTCTTTGGGACAGGGAAGCCTGAAGCTTTCTTT. Amino acid sequence: CASSIVLFGTGKPEAFF.

The table lists this clonotype with a few counts. The chain uses TRBV5-5 and TRBJ1-5; 9 bases line up with TRBD1. The CDR3 covers 14 residues. Germline V CDR1 and CDR2: SGHKS, YYEKEE (reference sequence). V shed 0 bases and J 5 bases; nucleotides not matched to a gene: 0. This CDR3 reads CASSLGDRDQPQHF. In DNA form, the CDR3 reads TGTGCCAGCAGCTTGGGGGACAGGGATCAGCCCCAGCATTTT.

The V gene is TRBV3-1, the J gene TRBJ1-1; D not certain. Germline lookup yields CDR1 LGHDT and CDR2 YNNKEL (reference sequence). Trimming stripped 0 bases from V and 1 base from J, with 9 bases between. This CDR3 comprises 15 residues. CDR3 DNA sequence: TGTGCCAGCAGCCAAGACGGACGGAGGAACACTGAAGCTTTCTTT. Protein: CASSQDGRRNTEAFF.

This clonotype was counted ten times or more. V is TRBV15 and J is TRBJ2-1, with 8 bases aligning to TRBD1. The CDR3 loop spans 16 amino acids. CDR1 is LNHNV, CDR2 YYDKDF, per germline (reference sequence). V lost 2 bases to trimming and J lost 7 bases; unmatched junction nucleotides: 10. DNA for the CDR3: TGTGCCACCAGCAGATCAACGCAGGGGGCGAGTAATGAGCAGTTCTTC. It specifies CATSRSTQGASNEQFF. Combining the CDR3 with reference TRBV15 and TRBJ2-1 gives the whole variable domain DAMVIQNPRYQVTQFGKPVTLSCSQTLNHNVMYWYQQKSSQAPKLLFHYYDKDFNNEADTPDNFQSRRPNTSFCFLDIRSPGLGDTAMYLCATSRSTQGASNEQFFGPGTRLTVL.

The rearrangement links TRBV5-6 to TRBJ2-7; unclear D gene. Trimming took off 0 bases at V and 2 bases at J, with 9 bases between the two ends. This CDR3 is 14 amino acids long. The germline gives CDR1 SGHDT, CDR2 YYEEEE. The CDR3 DNA sequence: TGTGCCAGCAGCTTGGTTGTCAGGCCCTACGAGCAGTACTTC. Translation gives CASSLVVRPYEQYF.

The genes are TRBV6-2 or TRBV6-3 and TRBJ2-7; D perhaps matches TRBD2 (6 bases). V was cut by 0 bases and J by 5 bases, with 26 bases left in between. Germline lookup yields CDR1 MNHEY and CDR2 SVGEGT. The CDR3 totals 19 residues. The CDR3 loop is CASSYSMEGTADLGDEQYF. The CDR3 nucleotides are TGTGCCAGCAGTTACTCGATGGAGGGAACCGCTGATCTAGGGGACGAGCAGTACTTC.

There are a few counts of this clonotype. The chain carries TRBV5-5 and TRBJ2-7, with unresolved D. The CDR3 is 16 amino acids. Trimming shortened V by 0 bases and J by 0 bases, and 13 bases separated the two germline ends. Per the germline V gene, CDR1 is SGHKS and CDR2 is YYEKEE (reference sequence). The CDR3 sequence is CASSLGTGSYSYEQYF. CDR3 in DNA: TGTGCCAGCAGCTTGGGGACCGGGTCCTACTCCTACGAGCAGTACTTC.

Written as DNA, the CDR3 is TGCGCCAGCAGCCCGGCAGGGGATTTCGATGGCTACACCTTC. Translating gives CASSPAGDFDGYTF. The gene calls are TRBV5-1 and TRBJ1-2, with D perhaps matching TRBD1 (6 bases). The CDR3 has 14 amino acids. The germline V and J ends were trimmed by 4 bases and 6 bases, with 16 bases remaining between them. The germline gives CDR1 SGHRS, CDR2 YFSETQ.

As for this clonotype: It is unclear where the CDR3 begins or ends on the DNA, so no DNA is shown, and the CDR3 is as TCRdb lists it. The chain combines TRBV6-2 or TRBV6-3 with TRBJ2-7. The CDR3 has 12 residues if both end residues are counted. The germline CDR1 and CDR2 sequences are MNHEY and SVGEGT. The CDR3 region is CASSSSVAEQYF.